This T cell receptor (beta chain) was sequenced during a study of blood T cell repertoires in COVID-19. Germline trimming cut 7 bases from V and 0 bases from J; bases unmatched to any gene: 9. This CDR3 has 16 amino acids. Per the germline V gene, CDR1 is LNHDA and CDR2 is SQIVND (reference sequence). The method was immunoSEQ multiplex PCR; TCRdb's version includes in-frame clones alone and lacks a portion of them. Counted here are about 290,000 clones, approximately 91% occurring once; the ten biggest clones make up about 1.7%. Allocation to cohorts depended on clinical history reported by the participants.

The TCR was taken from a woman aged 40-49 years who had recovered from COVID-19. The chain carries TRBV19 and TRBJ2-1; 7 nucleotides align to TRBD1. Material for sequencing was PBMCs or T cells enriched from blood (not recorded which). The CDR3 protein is CASNKGAPFSYNEQFF. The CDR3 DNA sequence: TGTGCCAGTAACAAGGGGGCCCCTTTCTCCTACAATGAGCAGTTCTTC.